A selection of T cell receptor beta chains follows, all from one sample in a study of blood T cell repertoires in COVID-19. The protocol was immunoSEQ multiplex PCR, while the TCRdb copy is restricted to in-frame clones and leaves out a portion. The sample carries 160,000 or so clones, roughly 86% recorded once. The sequenced material came from peripheral blood. The origin of the receptors is a woman aged 55-69 years who had recovered from COVID-19. Both conserved end residues are part of each CDR3. Each record gives: V gene, clone size, D gene, J gene, CDR3 protein, CDR3 DNA. A D gene is named only where the DNA matches it firmly. A clone size is listed for some rows: how often the clone was seen (once, few, many), or a class if it is expanded.

TRBV24-1,once,TRBD1,TRBJ2-2,CATQGPNTGELFF,TGTGCCACACAGGGGCCGAACACCGGGGAGCTGTTTTTT
TRBV24-1,-,TRBD2,TRBJ2-1,CATSDWTSGGKNEQFF,TGTGCCACCAGTGATTGGACTAGCGGGGGGAAAAATGAGCAGTTCTTC
TRBV6-1,-,-,TRBJ1-2,CASSDREGYGYTF,TGTGCCAGCAGTGACAGGGAGGGATATGGCTACACCTTC
TRBV11-2,-,-,TRBJ1-6,CASSLDRGYNSPLHF,TGTGCCAGCAGCTTAGATCGGGGTTATAATTCACCCCTCCACTTT
TRBV19,-,-,TRBJ1-5,CASNVWQRDNQPQHF,TGTGCCAGTAATGTGTGGCAGCGGGATAATCAGCCCCAGCATTTT
TRBV19,-,-,TRBJ1-5,CASSTAAGKNQPQHF,TGTGCCAGTAGTACCGCGGCAGGGAAGAATCAGCCCCAGCATTTT
TRBV25-1,-,-,TRBJ1-3,CASRSSSGNTIYF,TGTGCCAGCCGGTCGAGCTCTGGAAACACCATATATTTT
TRBV28,-,-,TRBJ2-3,CASSSSGETDTQYF,TGTGCCAGCAGCTCATCAGGGGAGACAGATACGCAGTATTTT
TRBV28,once,-,TRBJ2-1,CASRGGVNEQFF,TGTGCCAGCAGAGGGGGGGTCAATGAGCAGTTCTTC
TRBV10-3,once,-,TRBJ1-1,CAIRIPSTEAFF,TGTGCCATCAGAATCCCCAGCACTGAAGCTTTCTTT
TRBV12-3/TRBV12-4,-,-,TRBJ1-6,CASSPQGPPLHF,TGTGCCAGCAGCCCACAGGGACCACCCCTCCACTTT
TRBV12-3/TRBV12-4,few,-,TRBJ2-2,CASSFLGGGELFF,TGTGCCAGCAGTTTCCTCGGGGGCGGGGAGCTGTTTTTT
TRBV10-3,once,TRBD1,TRBJ2-7,CAISGRTGGSYEQYF,TGTGCCATCAGTGGCCGGACAGGGGGCTCCTACGAGCAGTACTTC
TRBV5-1,once,TRBD1,TRBJ2-3,CASSVGQGPQYF,TGCGCCAGCAGCGTCGGACAGGGTCCGCAGTATTTT
TRBV3-1/TRBV3-2,-,-,TRBJ2-2,CASSPGGEPNTGELFF,TGTGCCAGCAGCCCCGGGGGAGAACCGAACACCGGGGAGCTGTTTTTT
TRBV2,-,-,TRBJ1-3,CASSSYPGRQGLSGNTIYF,TGTGCCAGCAGTTCTTACCCCGGGAGGCAGGGACTCTCTGGAAACACCATATATTTT
TRBV3-1/TRBV3-2,-,-,TRBJ2-7,CASTPRTTKLHYEQYF,TGTGCCAGCACACCACGTACCACGAAGCTTCACTACGAGCAGTACTTC
TRBV7-8,few,TRBD2,TRBJ2-5,CASSFGTSGPQETQYF,TGTGCCAGCAGCTTCGGGACTAGCGGACCTCAAGAGACCCAGTACTTC
TRBV2,-,TRBD2,TRBJ2-3,CASVKGLATDTQYF,TGTGCCAGCGTCAAGGGACTAGCTACAGATACGCAGTATTTT
TRBV6-1,-,TRBD2,TRBJ2-2,CASISSGGAPGELFF,TGTGCCAGCATCTCTAGCGGGGGGGCCCCCGGGGAGCTGTTTTTT
TRBV7-8,-,TRBD1,TRBJ1-6,CASNDRGSTNSPLHF,TGTGCCAGCAACGACAGGGGGTCCACTAATTCACCCCTCCACTTT
TRBV4-1,-,TRBD2,TRBJ2-1,CASSQEPASGIRVLIF,TGCGCCAGCAGCCAAGAACCCGCTAGCGGGATAAGAGTTTTGATCTTC
TRBV3-1/TRBV3-2,-,-,TRBJ2-3,CASSQVILAPDTQYF,TGTGCCAGCAGCCAAGTTATATTAGCCCCCGATACGCAGTATTTT
TRBV11-1,-,-,TRBJ2-3,CASSLLPGRTDTQYF,TGTGCCAGCAGCCTTTTACCGGGTAGGACAGATACGCAGTATTTT
TRBV14,-,TRBD1,TRBJ2-1,CASRPMGTGGNEQFF,TGTGCCAGCAGACCGATGGGGACAGGGGGCAATGAGCAGTTCTTC
TRBV2,-,TRBD1,TRBJ1-6,CASSVGGGPNNSPLHF,TGTGCCAGCAGTGTAGGGGGCGGCCCAAACAATTCACCCCTCCACTTT
TRBV11-2,once,-,TRBJ1-3,CASSLVWGPSGNTIYF,TGTGCCAGCAGCTTAGTTTGGGGCCCCTCTGGAAACACCATATATTTT
TRBV27,-,TRBD2,TRBJ2-5,CASSLRTSGGWAQYF,TGTGCCAGCAGTTTAAGGACTAGCGGGGGGTGGGCCCAGTACTTC
TRBV11-1,-,TRBD1,TRBJ1-3,CASRTTGARDTIYF,TGTGCCAGCAGGACGACAGGGGCGCGGGACACCATATATTTT
TRBV19,-,TRBD1,TRBJ1-1,CASSTTRQGGWNTEAFF,TGTGCCAGTAGTACAACAAGACAGGGGGGGTGGAACACTGAAGCTTTCTTT
TRBV24-1,-,-,TRBJ2-7,CATSDSGSSGSYEQYF,TGTGCCACCAGTGACTCCGGGAGTAGCGGCTCCTACGAGCAGTACTTC
TRBV7-9,once,-,TRBJ1-2,CASSTQGSYGYTF,TGTGCCAGCAGCACTCAGGGATCGTATGGCTACACCTTC
TRBV5-5,-,-,TRBJ1-5,CASSLGGYSNQPQHF,TGTGCCAGCAGCTTGGGCGGCTATAGCAATCAGCCCCAGCATTTT
TRBV7-6,-,TRBD2,TRBJ2-3,CASSRYGRGGANLSDTQYF,TGTGCCAGCAGCCGATACGGCCGCGGGGGGGCCAATCTCTCAGATACGCAGTATTTT
TRBV28,-,-,TRBJ1-5,CASSPPSDRRIQPQHF,TGTGCCAGCAGTCCCCCATCTGACAGGCGGATCCAGCCCCAGCATTTT
TRBV9,once,-,TRBJ1-1,CASSVLSGGAFF,TGTGCCAGCAGCGTCCTTTCCGGGGGGGCTTTCTTT
TRBV7-9,-,-,TRBJ2-1,CASSLYAGPGNEQFF,TGTGCCAGCAGCTTATACGCGGGGCCGGGCAATGAGCAGTTCTTC
TRBV5-1,-,-,TRBJ2-7,CASSKNPGEGHEQYF,TGCGCCAGCAGCAAAAACCCAGGGGAGGGCCACGAGCAGTACTTC
TRBV9,-,TRBD2,TRBJ2-5,CASNRGSSGVGETQYF,TGTGCCAGCAATAGGGGGAGTAGCGGGGTCGGAGAGACCCAGTACTTC
TRBV5-1,-,TRBD2,TRBJ2-4,CASSSTSGGAAKNIQYF,TGCGCCAGCAGCAGTACTAGCGGGGGGGCTGCCAAAAACATTCAGTACTTC
TRBV19,-,TRBD1,TRBJ1-2,CASSIRGTDNYGYTF,TGTGCCAGTAGTATACGAGGGACAGATAACTATGGCTACACCTTC
TRBV18,-,TRBD1,TRBJ2-7,CASSPPGQGGVQYF,TGTGCCAGCTCACCACCGGGACAGGGTGGAGTGCAGTACTTC
TRBV30,-,TRBD1,TRBJ1-6,CAWSHLSGQSFSPLHF,TGTGCCTGGAGTCATCTATCGGGACAGTCTTTTTCACCCCTCCACTTT
TRBV5-5,many,TRBD1,TRBJ2-3,CASSSWGQGQGNTDTQYF,TGTGCCAGCAGCTCCTGGGGCCAGGGACAGGGTAACACAGATACGCAGTATTTT
TRBV10-3,few,-,TRBJ2-6,CAIPSGFQSGANVLTF,TGTGCCATCCCCAGCGGCTTCCAATCTGGGGCCAACGTCCTGACTTTC
TRBV19,-,-,TRBJ1-1,CASSIDRDTEAFF,TGTGCCAGTAGTATAGACAGGGACACTGAAGCTTTCTTT
TRBV6-2/TRBV6-3,-,-,TRBJ1-5,CASSYLVGLNQPQHF,TGTGCCAGCAGTTACCTTGTCGGACTCAATCAGCCCCAGCATTTT
TRBV7-8,-,TRBD2,TRBJ2-3,CASSSRLAGPDTQYF,TGTGCCAGCAGCTCCCGACTAGCGGGGCCAGATACGCAGTATTTT
TRBV29-1,-,-,TRBJ2-1,CSVGGVGDGPYNEQFF,TGCAGCGTTGGGGGGGTAGGGGATGGTCCCTACAATGAGCAGTTCTTC
TRBV19,once,-,TRBJ1-5,CASSTHWGSNQPQHF,TGTGCCAGTAGTACACATTGGGGCAGCAATCAGCCCCAGCATTTT
TRBV28,-,TRBD1,TRBJ1-4,CASSLGTGIAEKLFF,TGTGCCAGCAGTTTAGGGACAGGGATAGCTGAAAAACTGTTTTTT
TRBV19,-,-,TRBJ1-5,CASSKGTQSPSQPQHF,TGTGCCAGTAGTAAGGGGACTCAATCCCCCTCCCAGCCCCAGCATTTT
TRBV29-1,few,TRBD1,TRBJ1-1,CSVQWTGNTEAFF,TGCAGCGTCCAATGGACAGGGAACACTGAAGCTTTCTTT
TRBV9,-,TRBD2,TRBJ2-7,CASSPGLAGVYEQYF,TGTGCCAGCAGCCCAGGACTAGCGGGAGTATACGAGCAGTACTTC
TRBV7-3,-,-,TRBJ1-2,CASSLLDSFYGYTF,TGTGCCAGCAGCTTATTGGACAGCTTCTATGGCTACACCTTC
TRBV19,-,-,TRBJ1-6,CASSIVGGNSPLHF,TGTGCCAGTAGTATAGTAGGAGGGAATTCACCCCTCCACTTT
TRBV5-1,-,-,TRBJ2-7,CASSLTAGSDEQYF,TGCGCCAGCAGCTTAACCGCAGGGTCGGACGAGCAGTACTTC
TRBV28,-,-,TRBJ1-3,CASSLSIPTGDISGNTIYF,TGTGCCAGCAGTTTATCAATCCCTACCGGCGACATCTCTGGAAACACCATATATTTT
TRBV19,once,TRBD1,TRBJ1-1,CASRQNRGGRTEAFF,TGTGCCAGTCGTCAAAACAGGGGCGGAAGAACTGAAGCTTTCTTT